This is a list of T cell receptor beta chains from one sample in a study of STAT5B mutations in CD4+ large granular lymphocyte leukemia. TCRdb keeps only in-frame clones here, not all; method: immunoSEQ multiplex PCR. The sample records 35,000 to 40,000 clones, 85% being singletons. The sequencing input was CD4+ T cells from blood buffy coats. Every receptor here comes from a human donor in good health. The CDR3 runs from the conserved cysteine through the conserved F or W. The D gene is left open where the match is weak. The size field is filled for only some rows; it gives once, few, many or a size class.

>few|TRBJ1-1|TRBV30|NA
TGTGCCTGGGCCAGAAATGAAGCTTTCTTT
CAWARNEAFF
>few|TRBJ1-6|TRBV19|NA
TGTGCCAGTAGTGTCCTTGGGGGGCGATCCTTTAATTCACCCCTCCACTTT
CASSVLGGRSFNSPLHF
>few|TRBJ1-2|TRBV28|NA
TGTGCCGGGAGGACTAACTATGGCTACACCTTC
CAGRTNYGYTF
>NA|TRBJ1-4|TRBV28|TRBD1
TGTGCCAGTGCCGAGACAGGGGGCCGAGCTGGTGAAAAACTGTTTTTT
CASAETGGRAGEKLFF
>NA|TRBJ1-1|TRBV7-8|NA
TGTGCCAGCAGCTTGGAGTTAAGAGCTGAAGCTTTCTTT
CASSLELRAEAFF
>NA|TRBJ2-1|TRBV4-1|TRBD1
TGCGCCAGCAGCCAAGGACAGGGGAGCTCCTACAATGAGCAGTTCTTC
CASSQGQGSSYNEQFF
>NA|TRBJ2-2|TRBV5-4|NA
TGTGCCAGCAGCTTCCAGGGGGGGCGGACCGGGGAGCTGTTTTTT
CASSFQGGRTGELFF
>NA|TRBJ2-1|TRBV5-1|TRBD2
TGCGCCAGCAGAAAGGATAGCGGGAACTACAATGAGCAGTTCTTC
CASRKDSGNYNEQFF
>NA|TRBJ1-5|TRBV19|NA
TGTGCCAGTAGTATCGTCGGGGTGGGTAGCAATCAGCCCCAGCATTTT
CASSIVGVGSNQPQHF
>NA|TRBJ1-4|TRBV10-1|NA
TGCGCCAGCAGTGAAGAAAGGTTGGGTAGCCCTAATGAAAAACTGTTTTTT
CASSEERLGSPNEKLFF
>NA|TRBJ2-5|TRBV5-4|NA
TGTGCCAGCAGCTTGACACGCTTTCAAGAGACCCAGTACTTC
CASSLTRFQETQYF
>NA|TRBJ2-2|TRBV13|TRBD2
TGTGCCAGCAGCTCCCTAGGGACTAGCGGGAGGGCGAACACCGGGGAGCTGTTTTTT
CASSSLGTSGRANTGELFF
>few|TRBJ2-7|TRBV28|NA
TGTGCCAGCAGTTTATGGGTGGGAGCGTACGAGCAGTACTTC
CASSLWVGAYEQYF
>NA|TRBJ2-5|TRBV7-3|TRBD2
TGTGCCAGCAGCCCGACTAGCGGACAAGAGACCCAGTACTTC
CASSPTSGQETQYF
>NA|TRBJ2-3|TRBV5-4|TRBD2
TGTGCCAGCAGCCTGGGGACTAGCGGGAGATCAGATACGCAGTATTTT
CASSLGTSGRSDTQYF
>NA|TRBJ2-5|TRBV28|NA
TGTGCCAGCAGTTCACCCAATATTCAAGAGACCCAGTACTTC
CASSSPNIQETQYF
>NA|TRBJ2-7|TRBV14|NA
TGTGCCAGCAGCCCCAGAGTGGAACAATACGAGCAGTACTTC
CASSPRVEQYEQYF
>NA|TRBJ1-2|TRBV27|NA
TGTGCCAGCAGTTTATTAGGCGAGGGTGGCTACACCTTC
CASSLLGEGGYTF
>NA|TRBJ2-2|TRBV25-1|TRBD2
TGTGCCAGCAGTGAATTAGCGGGGGGGTCGAACACCGGGGAGCTGTTTTTT
CASSELAGGSNTGELFF
>NA|TRBJ1-5|TRBV6-1|NA
TGTGCCAGCAGTGGGGGGGGGACCTCTAGCAATCAGCCCCAGCATTTT
CASSGGGTSSNQPQHF
>NA|TRBJ1-1|TRBV29-1|NA
TGCAGCGGGGGTCGGGGGGGAGGCACTGAAGCTTTCTTT
CSGGRGGGTEAFF
>NA|TRBJ2-6|TRBV7-3|NA
TGTGCCAGCAGCGTTCAGGGGAACTCTGGGGCCAACGTCCTGACTTTC
CASSVQGNSGANVLTF
>NA|TRBJ2-5|TRBV27|NA
TGTGCCAGCAGTTGGATGAGTGGCCTAACCCCTGGGCCCCAGTACTTC
CASSWMSGLTPGPQYF
>NA|TRBJ2-5|TRBV7-9|NA
TGTGCCAGCAGCCCAGCAGGCCGTGGGGGGGAGACCCAGTACTTC
CASSPAGRGGETQYF
>once|TRBJ1-2|TRBV28|TRBD1
TGTGCCAGCAGTTCAAGGGACAGGGAATCAGTGTACACCTTC
CASSSRDRESVYTF
>NA|TRBJ1-1|TRBV15|NA
TGTGCCACCAGCAGAGATCCAGGTTTGAACACTGAAGCTTTCTTT
CATSRDPGLNTEAFF
>NA|TRBJ1-2|TRBV5-4|NA
TGTGCCAGCAGCCCGGGATCCTCCTATGGCTACACCTTC
CASSPGSSYGYTF
>NA|TRBJ1-5|TRBV5-1|NA
TGCGCCAGCAGCTTGGAAGGGCGACAGCCCCAGCATTTT
CASSLEGRQPQHF
>NA|TRBJ1-2|TRBV28|NA
TGTGCCAGCAGTCCTAGGGGGAATCCTAACTATGGCTACACCTTC
CASSPRGNPNYGYTF
>once|TRBJ1-4|TRBV19|TRBD1
TGTGCCAGTAGTATTGGGGACAGGGGAGGTGAAAAACTGTTTTTT
CASSIGDRGGEKLFF
>NA|TRBJ1-4|TRBV6-6|NA
TGTGCCAGCACCCCGGACCTCGGGAATGAAAAACTGTTTTTT
CASTPDLGNEKLFF
>NA|TRBJ2-7|TRBV30|NA
TGTGCCTGGAGTGTAGGGTTATACGAGCAGTACTTC
CAWSVGLYEQYF
>NA|TRBJ1-3|TRBV9|NA
TGTGCCAGCAGCGTTTGGGACAACTCTGGAAACACCATATATTTT
CASSVWDNSGNTIYF
>once|TRBJ2-7|TRBV11-3|NA
TGTGCCAGCAGCTTAACCAGGGATTTCCACGAGCAGTACTTC
CASSLTRDFHEQYF
>NA|TRBJ2-5|TRBV14|TRBD1
TGTGCCAGCAGCCAAGACGTCGCAGGGGGTTCGCGAGAGACCCAGTACTTC
CASSQDVAGGSRETQYF
>NA|TRBJ1-5|TRBV21-1|NA
TGTGCCAGCAGCTTAGGCCGGAGAAAGCAGCCCCAGCATTTT
CASSLGRRKQPQHF
>NA|TRBJ1-5|TRBV5-5|NA
TGTGCCAGCAGCTGGGGGGGTGATAGCAATCAGCCCCAGCATTTT
CASSWGGDSNQPQHF
>NA|TRBJ1-5|TRBV6-6|NA
TGTGCCAGCAGTTACTCTCGCAGGGCAGATCAGCCCCAGCATTTT
CASSYSRRADQPQHF
>NA|TRBJ2-7|TRBV27|NA
TGTGCCAGTTTAAATCTGAGGGGGGCTACCTACGAGCAGTACTTC
CASLNLRGATYEQYF
>NA|TRBJ2-7|TRBV19|TRBD2
TGTGCCAGTAGTTTCCCCAGGGGACTAGCGATTGTCTACGAGCAGTACTTC
CASSFPRGLAIVYEQYF
>NA|TRBJ1-4|TRBV30|NA
TGTGCCTGGAGTCGGGATCTAGCTAATGAAAAACTGTTTTTT
CAWSRDLANEKLFF
>few|TRBJ2-7|TRBV11-3|NA
TGTGCCAGCAGTCCAGGGTTGGAGTACGAGCAGTACTTC
CASSPGLEYEQYF
>NA|TRBJ1-5|TRBV19|NA
TGTGCCAGTAGTATAGCTGCAGCTGGTAATCAGCCCCAGCATTTT
CASSIAAAGNQPQHF
>NA|TRBJ2-1|TRBV28|NA
TGTGCCAGCAGTGCGCTCTCCAGGGCGACCCACAATGAGCAGTTCTTC
CASSALSRATHNEQFF
>NA|TRBJ1-5|TRBV18|TRBD1
TGTGCCAGCTCACCAACGACAGGGACCTCGGGACCCCAGCATTTT
CASSPTTGTSGPQHF